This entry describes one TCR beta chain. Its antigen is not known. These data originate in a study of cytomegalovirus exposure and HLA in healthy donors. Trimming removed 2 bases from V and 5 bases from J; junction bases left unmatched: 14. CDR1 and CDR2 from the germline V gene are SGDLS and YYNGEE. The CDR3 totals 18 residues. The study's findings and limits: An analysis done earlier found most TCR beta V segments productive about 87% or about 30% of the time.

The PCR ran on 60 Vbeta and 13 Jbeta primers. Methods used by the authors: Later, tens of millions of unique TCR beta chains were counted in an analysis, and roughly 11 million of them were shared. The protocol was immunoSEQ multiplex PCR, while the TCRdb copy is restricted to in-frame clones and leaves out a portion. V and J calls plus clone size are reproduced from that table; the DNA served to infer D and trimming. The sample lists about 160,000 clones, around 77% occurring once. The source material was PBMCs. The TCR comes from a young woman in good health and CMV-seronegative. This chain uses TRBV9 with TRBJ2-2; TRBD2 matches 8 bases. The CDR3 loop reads CASSVGGGTLGRTGELFF. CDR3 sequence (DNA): TGTGCCAGCAGCGTCGGGGGGGGCACCCTGGGGAGGACCGGGGAGCTGTTTTTT.